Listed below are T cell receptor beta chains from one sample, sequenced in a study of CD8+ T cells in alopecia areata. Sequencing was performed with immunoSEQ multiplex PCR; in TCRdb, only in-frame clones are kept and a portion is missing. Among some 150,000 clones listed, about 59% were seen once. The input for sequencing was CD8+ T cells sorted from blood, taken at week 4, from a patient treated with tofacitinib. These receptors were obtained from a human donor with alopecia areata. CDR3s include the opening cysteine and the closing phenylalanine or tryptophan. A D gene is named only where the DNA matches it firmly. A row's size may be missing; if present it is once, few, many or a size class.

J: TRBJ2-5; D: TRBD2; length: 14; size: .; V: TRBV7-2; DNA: TGTGCCAGCAGCTTAGCGGGGGGGCAAGAGACCCAGTACTTC; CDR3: CASSLAGGQETQYF
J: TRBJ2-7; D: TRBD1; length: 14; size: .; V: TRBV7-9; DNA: TGTGCCAGCAGCCACCGGGACAGACCCTACGAGCAGTACTTC; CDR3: CASSHRDRPYEQYF
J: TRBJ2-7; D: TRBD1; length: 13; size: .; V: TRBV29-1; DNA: TGCAGCGTTGACCCGGGACAGGGCTACGAGCAGTACTTC; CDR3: CSVDPGQGYEQYF
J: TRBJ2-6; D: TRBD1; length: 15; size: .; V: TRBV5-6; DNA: TGTGCCAGCAGCTTAGGGACAGGTGGGGCCAACGTCCTGACTTTC; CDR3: CASSLGTGGANVLTF
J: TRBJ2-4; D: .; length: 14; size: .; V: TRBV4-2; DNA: TGTGCCAGCAGCCATGATACAGGGTCTGACATTCAGTACTTC; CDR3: CASSHDTGSDIQYF
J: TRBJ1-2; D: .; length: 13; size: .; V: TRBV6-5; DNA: TGTGCCAGCAGTTATGGTTACTCCAATGGCTACACCTTC; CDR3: CASSYGYSNGYTF
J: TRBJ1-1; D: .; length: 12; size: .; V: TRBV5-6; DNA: TGTGCCAGCAGCGCGACAGATACTGAAGCTTTCTTT; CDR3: CASSATDTEAFF
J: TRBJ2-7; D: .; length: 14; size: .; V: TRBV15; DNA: TGTGCCACCAGCTCGGGACGCCCATCCTACGAGCAGTACTTC; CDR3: CATSSGRPSYEQYF
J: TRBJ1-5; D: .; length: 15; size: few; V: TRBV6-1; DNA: TGTGCCAGCAGTGAAACATTGACAGATAATCAGCCCCAGCATTTT; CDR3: CASSETLTDNQPQHF
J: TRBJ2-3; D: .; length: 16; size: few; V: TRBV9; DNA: TGTGCCAGCAGCGTATCCGGGTTGTATAGCACAGATACGCAGTATTTT; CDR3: CASSVSGLYSTDTQYF
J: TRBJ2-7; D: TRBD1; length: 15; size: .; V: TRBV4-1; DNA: TGCGCCAGCAGCCAACCGGGACAGGGTGTTTACGAGCAGTACTTC; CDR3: CASSQPGQGVYEQYF
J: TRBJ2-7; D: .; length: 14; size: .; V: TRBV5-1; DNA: TGCGCCAGCAGCTTGGCTGACGGACTCTACGAGCAGTACTTC; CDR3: CASSLADGLYEQYF
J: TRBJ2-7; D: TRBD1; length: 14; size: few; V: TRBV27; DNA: TGTGCCAGCAGTTCAGGGACAGTTCCCTACGAGCAGTACTTC; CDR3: CASSSGTVPYEQYF
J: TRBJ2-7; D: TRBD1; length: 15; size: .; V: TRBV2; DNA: TGTGCCAGCACTAAACCGGGACAGGGGGCCTACGAGCAGTACTTC; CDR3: CASTKPGQGAYEQYF
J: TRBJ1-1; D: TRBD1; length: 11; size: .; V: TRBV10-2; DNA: TGCGCCAGCGGTGGGTCCGGGACAGGCTACTTT; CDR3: CASGGSGTGYF
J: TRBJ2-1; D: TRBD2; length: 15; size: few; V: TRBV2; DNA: TGTGCCAGCAGGCTAGCGGGGGAAGGGAACAATGAGCAGTTCTTC; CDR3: CASRLAGEGNNEQFF
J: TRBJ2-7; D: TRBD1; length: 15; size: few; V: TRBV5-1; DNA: TGCGCCAGCAGCGGGACAGGGGCCGCTTCTGGGGAGCAGTACTTC; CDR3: CASSGTGAASGEQYF
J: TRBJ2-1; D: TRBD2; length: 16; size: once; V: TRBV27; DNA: TGTGCCAGCAGTACTTTAGCGGGGGGGTTCTACAATGAGCAGTTCTTC; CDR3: CASSTLAGGFYNEQFF
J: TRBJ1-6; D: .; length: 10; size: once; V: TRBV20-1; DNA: TGCAGTGCTGGGCACCCCCCCCTCCACTTT; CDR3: CSAGHPPLHF
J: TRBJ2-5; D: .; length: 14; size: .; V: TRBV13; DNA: TGTGCCAGCAGCTACCCGACAGATACAGAGACCCAGTACTTC; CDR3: CASSYPTDTETQYF
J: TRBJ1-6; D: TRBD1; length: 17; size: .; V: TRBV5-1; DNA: TGCGCCAGCAGCTTGGAGCCCCGGACAGGGGGCCAATCACCCCTCCACTTT; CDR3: CASSLEPRTGGQSPLHF
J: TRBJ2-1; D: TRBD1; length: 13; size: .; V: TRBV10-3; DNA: TGTGCCACCCTCGGACAGGATTACAATGAGCAGTTCTTC; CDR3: CATLGQDYNEQFF
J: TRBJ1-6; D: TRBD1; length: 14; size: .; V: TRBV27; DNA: TGTGCCAGCAGTTTGGACAGGGGTTATTCACCCCTCCACTTT; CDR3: CASSLDRGYSPLHF
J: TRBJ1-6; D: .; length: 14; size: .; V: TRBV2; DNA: TGTGCCAGCAGTCGGCCCGGGTTCGGCTCACCCCTCCACTTT; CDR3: CASSRPGFGSPLHF
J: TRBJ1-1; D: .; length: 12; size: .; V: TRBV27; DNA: TGTGCCAGCAGTTCGGGTTGGGCTGAAGCTTTCTTT; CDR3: CASSSGWAEAFF
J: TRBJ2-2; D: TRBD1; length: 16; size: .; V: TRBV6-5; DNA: TGTGCCAGCAGTTATGGGCAGGGACAGACCACCGGGGAGCTGTTTTTT; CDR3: CASSYGQGQTTGELFF
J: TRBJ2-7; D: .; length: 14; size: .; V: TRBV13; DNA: TGTGCCAGCAGCTTAGTTGGTTCCGAATACGAGCAGTACTTC; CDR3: CASSLVGSEYEQYF
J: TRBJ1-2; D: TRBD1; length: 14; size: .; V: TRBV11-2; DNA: TGTGCCAGCAGCTTAGAGGACAGGGGGCAAGGCTACACCTTC; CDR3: CASSLEDRGQGYTF
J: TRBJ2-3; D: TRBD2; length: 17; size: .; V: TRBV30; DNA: TGTGCCTGGAGTGCTCCACTAGCGGGGGTTATCGCAGATACGCAGTATTTT; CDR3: CAWSAPLAGVIADTQYF